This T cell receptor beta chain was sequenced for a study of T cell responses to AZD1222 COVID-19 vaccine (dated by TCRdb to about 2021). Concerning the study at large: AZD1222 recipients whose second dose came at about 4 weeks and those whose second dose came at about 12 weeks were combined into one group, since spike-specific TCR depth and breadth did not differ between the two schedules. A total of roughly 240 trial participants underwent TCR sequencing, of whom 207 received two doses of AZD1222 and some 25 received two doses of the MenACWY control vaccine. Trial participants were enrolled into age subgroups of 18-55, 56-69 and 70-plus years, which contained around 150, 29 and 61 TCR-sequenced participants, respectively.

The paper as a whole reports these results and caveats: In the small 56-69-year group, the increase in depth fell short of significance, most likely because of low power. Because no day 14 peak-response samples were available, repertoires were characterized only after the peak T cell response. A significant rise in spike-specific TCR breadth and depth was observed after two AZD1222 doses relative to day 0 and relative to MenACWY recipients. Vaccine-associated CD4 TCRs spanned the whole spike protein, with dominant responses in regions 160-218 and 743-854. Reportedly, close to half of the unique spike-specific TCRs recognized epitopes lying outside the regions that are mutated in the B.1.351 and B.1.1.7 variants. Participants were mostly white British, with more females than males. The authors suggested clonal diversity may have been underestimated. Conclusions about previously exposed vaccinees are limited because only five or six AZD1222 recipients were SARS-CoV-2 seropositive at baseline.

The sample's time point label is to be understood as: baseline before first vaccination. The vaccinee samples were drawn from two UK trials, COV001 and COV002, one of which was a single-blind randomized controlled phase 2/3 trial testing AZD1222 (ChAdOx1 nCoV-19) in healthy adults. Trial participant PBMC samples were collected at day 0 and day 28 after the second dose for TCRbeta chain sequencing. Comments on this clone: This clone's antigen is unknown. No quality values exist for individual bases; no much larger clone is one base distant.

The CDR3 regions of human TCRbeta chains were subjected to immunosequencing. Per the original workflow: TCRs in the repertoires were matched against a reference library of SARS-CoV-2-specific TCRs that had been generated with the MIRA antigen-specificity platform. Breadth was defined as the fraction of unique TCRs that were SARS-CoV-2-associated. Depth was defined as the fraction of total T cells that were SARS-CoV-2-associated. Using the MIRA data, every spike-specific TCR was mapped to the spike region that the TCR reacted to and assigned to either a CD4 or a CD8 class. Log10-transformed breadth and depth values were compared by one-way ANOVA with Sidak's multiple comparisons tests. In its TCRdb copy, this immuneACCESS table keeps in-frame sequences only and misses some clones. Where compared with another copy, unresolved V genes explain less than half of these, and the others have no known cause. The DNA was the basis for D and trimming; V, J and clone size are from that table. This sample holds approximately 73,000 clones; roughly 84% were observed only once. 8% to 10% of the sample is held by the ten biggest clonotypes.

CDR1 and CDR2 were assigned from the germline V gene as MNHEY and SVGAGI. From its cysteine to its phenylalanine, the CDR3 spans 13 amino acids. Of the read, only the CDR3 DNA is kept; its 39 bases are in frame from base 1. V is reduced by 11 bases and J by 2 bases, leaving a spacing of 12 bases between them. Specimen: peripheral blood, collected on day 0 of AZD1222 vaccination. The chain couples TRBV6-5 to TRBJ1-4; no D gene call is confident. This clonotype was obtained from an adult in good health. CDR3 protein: CACHSATNEKLFF. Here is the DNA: TGTGCCTGCCACTCCGCCACTAATGAAAAACTGTTTTTT.